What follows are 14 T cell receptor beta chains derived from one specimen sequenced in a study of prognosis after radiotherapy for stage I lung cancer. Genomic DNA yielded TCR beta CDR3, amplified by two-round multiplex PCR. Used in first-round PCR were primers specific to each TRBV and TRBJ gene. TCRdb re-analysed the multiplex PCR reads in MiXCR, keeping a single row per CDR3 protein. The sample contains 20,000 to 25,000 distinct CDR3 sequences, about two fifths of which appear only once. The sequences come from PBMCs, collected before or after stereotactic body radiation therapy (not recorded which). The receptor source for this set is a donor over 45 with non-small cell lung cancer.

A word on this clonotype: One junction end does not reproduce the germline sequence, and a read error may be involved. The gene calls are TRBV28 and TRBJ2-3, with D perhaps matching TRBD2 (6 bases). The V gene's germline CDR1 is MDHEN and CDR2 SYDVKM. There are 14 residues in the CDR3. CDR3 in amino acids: CSSIPGLSTDTQYF. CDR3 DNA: TGTTCCAGCATACCGGGACTCAGCACAGATACGCAGTATTTT.

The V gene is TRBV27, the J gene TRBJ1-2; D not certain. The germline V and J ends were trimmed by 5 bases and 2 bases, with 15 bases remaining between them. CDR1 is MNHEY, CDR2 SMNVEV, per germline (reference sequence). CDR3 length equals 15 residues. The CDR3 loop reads CASSTRLVSNYGYTF. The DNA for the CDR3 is TGTGCCAGCAGTACCCGACTGGTGTCGAACTATGGCTACACCTTC.

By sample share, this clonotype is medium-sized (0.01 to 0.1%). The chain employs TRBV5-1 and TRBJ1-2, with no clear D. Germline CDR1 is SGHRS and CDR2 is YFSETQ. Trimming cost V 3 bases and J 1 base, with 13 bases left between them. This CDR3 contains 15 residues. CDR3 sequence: CASSSAGRGNYGYTF. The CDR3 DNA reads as TGCGCCAGCAGCTCCGCTGGTCGGGGTAACTATGGCTACACCTTC.

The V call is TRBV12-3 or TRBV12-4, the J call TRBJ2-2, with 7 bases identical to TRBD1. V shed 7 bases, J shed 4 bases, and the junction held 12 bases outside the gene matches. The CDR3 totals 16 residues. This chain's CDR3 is CASTTPRQGLTGELFF. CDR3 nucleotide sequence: TGTGCCAGCACTACACCGCGACAGGGTCTCACCGGGGAGCTGTTTTTT.

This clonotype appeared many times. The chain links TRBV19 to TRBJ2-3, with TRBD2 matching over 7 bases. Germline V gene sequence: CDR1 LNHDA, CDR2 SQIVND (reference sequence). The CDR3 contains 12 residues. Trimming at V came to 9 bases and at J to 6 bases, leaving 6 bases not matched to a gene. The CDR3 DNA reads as TGTGCCAGCCGCCTTAGCGGGGATACGCAGTATTTT. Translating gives CASRLSGDTQYF.

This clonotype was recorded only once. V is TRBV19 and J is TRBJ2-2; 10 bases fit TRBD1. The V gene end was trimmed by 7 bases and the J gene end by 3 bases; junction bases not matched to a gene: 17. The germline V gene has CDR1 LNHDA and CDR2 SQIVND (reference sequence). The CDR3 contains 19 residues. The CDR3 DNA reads TGTGCCAGTATCCAAAACGGACAGGGGGAGCTTGTGGACACCGGGGAGCTGTTTTTT. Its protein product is CASIQNGQGELVDTGELFF. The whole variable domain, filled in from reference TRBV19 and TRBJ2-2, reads DGGITQSPKYLFRKEGQNVTLSCEQNLNHDAMYWYRQDPGQGLRLIYYSQIVNDFQKGDIAEGYSVSREKKESFPLTVTSAQKNPTAFYLCASIQNGQGELVDTGELFFGEGSRLTVL.

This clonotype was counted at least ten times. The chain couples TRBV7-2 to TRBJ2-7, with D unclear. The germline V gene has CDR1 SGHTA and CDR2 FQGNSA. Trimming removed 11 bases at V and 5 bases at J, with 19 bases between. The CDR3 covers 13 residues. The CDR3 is CASSESVKHEQYF. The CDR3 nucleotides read TGTGCCTCTTCCGAAAGCGTGAAGCACGAGCAGTACTTC.

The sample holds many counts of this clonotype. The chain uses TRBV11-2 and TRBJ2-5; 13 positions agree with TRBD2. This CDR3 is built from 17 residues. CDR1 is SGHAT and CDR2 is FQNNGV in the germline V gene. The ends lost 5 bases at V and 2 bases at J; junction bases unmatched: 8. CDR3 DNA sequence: TGTGCCAGCAGCCGAGGTGGGACTAGCGGGATTCAAGAGACCCAGTACTTC. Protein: CASSRGGTSGIQETQYF. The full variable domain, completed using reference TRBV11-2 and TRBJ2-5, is EAGVAQSPRYKIIEKRQSVAFWCNPISGHATLYWYQQILGQGPKLLIQFQNNGVVDDSQLPKDRFSAERLKGVDSTLKIQPAKLEDSAVYLCASSRGGTSGIQETQYFGPGTRLLVL.

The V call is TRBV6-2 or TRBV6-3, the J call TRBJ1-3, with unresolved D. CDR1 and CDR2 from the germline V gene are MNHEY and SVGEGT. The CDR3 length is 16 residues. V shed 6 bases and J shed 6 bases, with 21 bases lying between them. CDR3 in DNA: TGTGCCAGCAGGAAATTAGTACAGCAAGGAGTAAACACCATATATTTT. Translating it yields CASRKLVQQGVNTIYF.

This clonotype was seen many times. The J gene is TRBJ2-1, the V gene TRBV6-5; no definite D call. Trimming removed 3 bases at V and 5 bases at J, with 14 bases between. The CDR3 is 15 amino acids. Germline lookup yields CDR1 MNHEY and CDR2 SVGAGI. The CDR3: CASSYNWVQNNEQFF. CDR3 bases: TGTGCCAGCAGTTATAATTGGGTCCAAAACAATGAGCAGTTCTTC.

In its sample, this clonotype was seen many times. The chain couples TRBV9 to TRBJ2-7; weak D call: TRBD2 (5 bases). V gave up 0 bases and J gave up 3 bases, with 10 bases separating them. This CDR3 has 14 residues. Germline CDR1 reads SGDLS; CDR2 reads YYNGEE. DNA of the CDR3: TGTGCCAGCAGCGTAGGGGAGCTAGGCTACGAGCAGTACTTC. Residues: CASSVGELGYEQYF.

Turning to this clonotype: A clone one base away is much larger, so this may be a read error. Here the CDR3 DNA reads TGCAGTTCGTCGGACAGGGCCAGCACAGGTACGCAGTATTTT. Translation gives CSSSDRASTGTQYF. The J gene is TRBJ2-3, the V gene TRBV20-1; 8 bases agree with TRBD1. The CDR3 sequence is 14 residues long. Germline assignment: CDR1 DFQATT and CDR2 SNEGSKA (reference sequence).

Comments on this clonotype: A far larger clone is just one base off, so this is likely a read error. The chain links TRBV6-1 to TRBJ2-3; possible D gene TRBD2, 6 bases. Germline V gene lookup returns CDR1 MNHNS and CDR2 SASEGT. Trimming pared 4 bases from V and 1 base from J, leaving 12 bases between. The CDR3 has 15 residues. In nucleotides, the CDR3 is TGTGCCAGCAGTGGCCTATCGGGAGGCACAGATACGCAGTATTTT. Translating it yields CASSGLSGGTDTQYF.

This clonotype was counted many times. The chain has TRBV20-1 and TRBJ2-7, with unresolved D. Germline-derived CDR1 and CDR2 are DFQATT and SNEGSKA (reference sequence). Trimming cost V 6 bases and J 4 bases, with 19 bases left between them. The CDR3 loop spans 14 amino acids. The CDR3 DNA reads TGCAGTGCCCCCCCCGGGCCCGGCTCGTACGAGCAGTACTTC. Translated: CSAPPGPGSYEQYF.